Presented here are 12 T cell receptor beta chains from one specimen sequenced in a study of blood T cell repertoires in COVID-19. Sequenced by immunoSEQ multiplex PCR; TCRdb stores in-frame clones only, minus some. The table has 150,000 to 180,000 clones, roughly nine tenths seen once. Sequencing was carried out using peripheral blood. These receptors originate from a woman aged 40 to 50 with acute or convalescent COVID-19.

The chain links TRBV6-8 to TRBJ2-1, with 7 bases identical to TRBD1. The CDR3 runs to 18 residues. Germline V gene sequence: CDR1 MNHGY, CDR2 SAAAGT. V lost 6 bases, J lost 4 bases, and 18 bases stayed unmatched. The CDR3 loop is CASSHPPETGLLYNEQFF. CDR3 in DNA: TGTGCCAGCAGCCATCCTCCAGAGACAGGGTTACTTTACAATGAGCAGTTCTTC.

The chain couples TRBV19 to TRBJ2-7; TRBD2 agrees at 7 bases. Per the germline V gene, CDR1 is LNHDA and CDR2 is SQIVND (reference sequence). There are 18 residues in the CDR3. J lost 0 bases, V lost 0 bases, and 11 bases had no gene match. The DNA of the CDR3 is TGTGCCAGTAGTATAGATCCCCGCCCCGGGAGGAGCTCCTACGAGCAGTACTTC. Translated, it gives CASSIDPRPGRSSYEQYF.

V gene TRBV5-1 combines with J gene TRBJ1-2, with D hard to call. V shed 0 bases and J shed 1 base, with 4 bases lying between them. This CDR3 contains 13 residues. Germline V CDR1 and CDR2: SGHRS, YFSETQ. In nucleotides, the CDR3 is TGCGCCAGCAGCTTGGAGAGTAACTATGGCTACACCTTC. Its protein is CASSLESNYGYTF.

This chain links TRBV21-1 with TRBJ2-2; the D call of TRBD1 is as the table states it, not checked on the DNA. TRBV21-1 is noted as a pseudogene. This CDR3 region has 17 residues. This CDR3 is CASSNPVRGPNTGELFF. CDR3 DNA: TGTGCCAGCAGCAACCCAGTAAGGGGCCCTAACACCGGGGAGCTGTTTTTT.

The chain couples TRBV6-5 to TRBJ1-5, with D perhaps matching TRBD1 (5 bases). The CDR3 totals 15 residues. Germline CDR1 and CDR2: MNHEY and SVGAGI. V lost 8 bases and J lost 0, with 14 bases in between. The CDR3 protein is CASGLSGVSNQPQHF. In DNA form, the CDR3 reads TGTGCCAGCGGTCTCTCGGGGGTTAGCAATCAGCCCCAGCATTTT.

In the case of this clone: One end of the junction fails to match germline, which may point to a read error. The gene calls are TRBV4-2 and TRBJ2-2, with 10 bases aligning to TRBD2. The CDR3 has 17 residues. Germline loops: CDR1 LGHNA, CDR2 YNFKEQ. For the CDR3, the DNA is TGTGCCAGCAGCCAAGATCTCCCAGCGGGAGGGTTGGGGGGGCTGTTTTTT. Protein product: CASSQDLPAGGLGGLFF.

CDR3 in amino acids: CASSLGPGAGQPQHF. Written as DNA, the CDR3 is TGTGCCAGCAGTTTAGGTCCAGGGGCGGGTCAGCCCCAGCATTTT. This rearrangement joins TRBV28 to TRBJ1-5; D may be TRBD1 (6 bases). Trimming took 2 bases from V and 6 from J, leaving 14 bases between them. The CDR3 has 15 residues. Germline CDR1 and CDR2: MDHEN and SYDVKM.

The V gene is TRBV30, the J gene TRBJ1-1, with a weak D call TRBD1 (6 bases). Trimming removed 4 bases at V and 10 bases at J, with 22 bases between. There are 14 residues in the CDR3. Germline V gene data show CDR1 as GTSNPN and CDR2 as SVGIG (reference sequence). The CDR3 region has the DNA TGTGCCTGGACCCCCACGGTGGCAGGGACACGAGCTTTCTTT. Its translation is CAWTPTVAGTRAFF.

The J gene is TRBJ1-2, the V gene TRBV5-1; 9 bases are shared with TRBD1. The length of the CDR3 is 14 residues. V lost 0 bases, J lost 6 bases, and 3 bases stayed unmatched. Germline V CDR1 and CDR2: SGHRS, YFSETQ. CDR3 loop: CASSLVQGADGYTF. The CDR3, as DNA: TGCGCCAGCAGCTTGGTACAGGGGGCGGATGGCTACACCTTC. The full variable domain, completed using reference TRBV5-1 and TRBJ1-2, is KAGVTQTPRYLIKTRGQQVTLSCSPISGHRSVSWYQQTPGQGLQFLFEYFSETQRNKGNFPGRFSGRQFSNSRSEMNVSTLELGDSALYLCASSLVQGADGYTFGSGTRLTVV.

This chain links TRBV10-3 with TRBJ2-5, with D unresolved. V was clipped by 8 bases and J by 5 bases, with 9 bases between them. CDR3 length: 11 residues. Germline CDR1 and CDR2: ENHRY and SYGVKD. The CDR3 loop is CAIGLGETQYF. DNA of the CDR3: TGTGCCATCGGGCTCGGTGAGACCCAGTACTTC.

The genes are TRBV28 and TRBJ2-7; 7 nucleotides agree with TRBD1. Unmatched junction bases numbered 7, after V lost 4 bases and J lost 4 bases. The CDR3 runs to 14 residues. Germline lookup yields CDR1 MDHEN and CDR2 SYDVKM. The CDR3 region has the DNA TGTGCCAGCAGTTCATCCGGGACAGCTTACGAGCAGTACTTC. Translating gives CASSSSGTAYEQYF.

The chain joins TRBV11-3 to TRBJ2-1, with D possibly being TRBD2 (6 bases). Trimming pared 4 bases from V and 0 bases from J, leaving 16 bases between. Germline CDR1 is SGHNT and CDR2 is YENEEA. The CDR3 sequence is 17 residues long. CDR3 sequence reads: CASSSPSVLSSYNEQFF. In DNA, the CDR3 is TGTGCCAGCAGCTCGCCTAGCGTCCTGAGCTCCTACAATGAGCAGTTCTTC.